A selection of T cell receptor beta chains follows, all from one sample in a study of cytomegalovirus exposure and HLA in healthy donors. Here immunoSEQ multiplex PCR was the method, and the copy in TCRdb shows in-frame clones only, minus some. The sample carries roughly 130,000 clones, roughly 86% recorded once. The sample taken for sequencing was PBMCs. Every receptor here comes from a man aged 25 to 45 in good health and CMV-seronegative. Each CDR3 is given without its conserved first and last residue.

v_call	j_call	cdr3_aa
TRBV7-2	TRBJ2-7	ASSSQTGTYEQY
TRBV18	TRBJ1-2	ASSPLTREQYGYT
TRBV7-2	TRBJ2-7	ASKRGRGSYEQY
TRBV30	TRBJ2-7	AWGAGGPYEQY
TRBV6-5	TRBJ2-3	ASRAGNTQY
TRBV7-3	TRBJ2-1	ASSLTGEGYNEQF
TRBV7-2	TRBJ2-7	ASSLEAGLYEQY
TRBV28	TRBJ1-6	ASSPTYSDRGA
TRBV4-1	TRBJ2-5	ASSQGSRDSETQY
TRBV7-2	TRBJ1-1	ASSVPRKFSNTEAF
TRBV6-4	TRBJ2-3	ASSDAGTDTQY
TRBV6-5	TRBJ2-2	ASSPGGNTGELF
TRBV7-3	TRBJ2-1	ASSSNARTSGSTEQF
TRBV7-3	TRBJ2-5	ASSLNPGQGAETQY
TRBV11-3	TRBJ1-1	ASSAELNTEAF
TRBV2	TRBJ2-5	ASSGGGETQY
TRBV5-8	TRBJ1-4	ASSFDGGSGGKLF
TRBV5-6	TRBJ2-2	ASSRTSGTGELF
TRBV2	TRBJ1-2	ASSQDRQRHYGYT
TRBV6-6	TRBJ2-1	ASKTSGGHEEQF
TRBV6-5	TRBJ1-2	ASSYGALASNYGYT
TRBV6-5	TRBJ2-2	ASSYPTGELF
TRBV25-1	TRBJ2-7	ASSLKGGNYEQY
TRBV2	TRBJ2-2	ASTTDTGELF
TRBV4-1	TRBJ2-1	ASSQEGLAGEWEQF
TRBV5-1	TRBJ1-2	ASSSSGGDGYT
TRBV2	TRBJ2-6	ASSRTDPQANVLT
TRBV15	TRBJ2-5	ATSRDLARKKETQY
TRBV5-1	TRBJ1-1	ASSPGGGTEAF
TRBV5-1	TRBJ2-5	ASSVLTDSKETQY
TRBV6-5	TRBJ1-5	ASSWDRVQPQH
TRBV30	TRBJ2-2	AWSVRVGRDQLAAGELF
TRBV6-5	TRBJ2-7	ASSYRWDRETYEQY
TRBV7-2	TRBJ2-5	ASSRSIRETQY
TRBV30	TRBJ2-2	ACQSGLAGATGELF
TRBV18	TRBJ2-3	ASSPLFTSGTDTQY